This is a list of T cell receptor beta chains from one sample in a study of T cells in Graves' hyperthyroidism and ophthalmopathy. TCRdb passed the multiplex PCR reads through MiXCR, listing each CDR3 protein once. This sample has about 700,000 distinct CDR3 sequences, with 14% found just once. Sequenced sample: blood. Receptors originate from a woman aged 18-29 years with Graves' hyperthyroidism. Both conserved end residues are part of each CDR3. The order of the fields is CDR3 protein, CDR3 DNA, V gene, J gene, D gene, clone size. The D gene is left open where the match is weak. Part of the rows lack a size; the others show once, few, many or a class for expanded clones.

CASSSYGPSETQYF	TGCGCCAGCAGCTCATATGGACCCTCAGAGACCCAGTACTTC	TRBV5-1	TRBJ2-5	-	many
CASSWPGQGAYEQYF	TGTGCCAGCAGCTGGCCGGGACAGGGGGCTTACGAGCAGTACTTC	TRBV7-8	TRBJ2-7	TRBD1	many
CAWSVTRTSGSREEQYF	TGTGCCTGGAGTGTAACCAGGACTAGCGGGAGCAGGGAAGAGCAGTACTTC	TRBV30	TRBJ2-7	TRBD2	many
CASTNGGGRRSEQYF	TGTGCCAGCACCAACGGAGGCGGGAGGAGGTCCGAGCAGTACTTC	TRBV6-2/TRBV6-3	TRBJ2-7	TRBD2	many
CASSPMKDATNEKLFF	TGCGCCAGCAGCCCAATGAAAGATGCAACTAATGAAAAACTGTTTTTT	TRBV4-1	TRBJ1-4	-	-
CASSRGLAVYEQYF	TGTGCCAGCAGTCGGGGACTAGCGGTCTACGAGCAGTACTTC	TRBV6-1	TRBJ2-7	TRBD2	few
CASKVGVSTDTQYF	TGTGCCAGCAAGGTGGGCGTAAGCACAGATACGCAGTATTTT	TRBV7-2	TRBJ2-3	-	many
CASSYGGSGQPQHF	TGTGCCAGCAGTTACGGGGGATCGGGGCAGCCCCAGCATTTT	TRBV6-5	TRBJ1-5	-	-
CATQDRGELGEKLFF	TGTGCCACCCAGGACAGGGGTGAATTAGGTGAAAAACTGTTTTTT	TRBV10-3	TRBJ1-4	TRBD1	-
CASSNGRGNTEAFF	TGTGCCAGCAGCAACGGGAGAGGGAACACTGAAGCTTTCTTT	TRBV27	TRBJ1-1	-	-
CASSQGTGVRGTHSEQYF	TGCGCCAGCAGCCAAGGAACCGGCGTTCGTGGGACGCATAGCGAGCAGTACTTC	TRBV4-3	TRBJ2-7	-	-
CASSLAGLAGGTQYF	TGTGCCAGCAGCTTAGCGGGACTAGCGGGAGGGACTCAGTATTTT	TRBV7-8	TRBJ2-3	TRBD2	few
CAWWRGLGETQYF	TGTGCCTGGTGGCGGGGGCTCGGGGAGACCCAGTACTTC	TRBV30	TRBJ2-5	-	-
CASSVGSAGVGTEAFF	TGTGCCAGCAGCGTAGGGTCGGCAGGGGTTGGCACTGAAGCTTTCTTT	TRBV9	TRBJ1-1	-	few
CASSPRLVGIRNTIYF	TGTGCCAGCAGTCCGAGACTCGTCGGGATACGAAACACCATATATTTT	TRBV28	TRBJ1-3	-	many
CASSQDRGKRSHAKSDIQYF	TGCGCCAGCAGCCAAGATAGAGGGAAACGGTCCCATGCCAAAAGCGACATTCAGTACTTC	TRBV4-1	TRBJ2-4	-	few
CAWSAKRTDYQPQHF	TGTGCCTGGAGCGCTAAGAGGACAGATTATCAGCCCCAGCATTTT	TRBV30	TRBJ1-5	-	few
CASSQGRAPNEKLFF	TGCGCCAGCAGCCAAGGGAGGGCCCCTAATGAAAAACTGTTTTTT	TRBV4-1	TRBJ1-4	-	few
CSARDLRTIGEQYF	TGCAGTGCTAGAGATTTAAGAACCATCGGCGAGCAGTACTTC	TRBV20-1	TRBJ2-7	-	many
CASSPSRQGWTGELFF	TGTGCCAGCAGCCCGTCGCGACAGGGTTGGACCGGGGAGCTGTTTTTT	TRBV7-8	TRBJ2-2	TRBD1	few
CASSFGTRAYEQYF	TGTGCCAGCAGTTTCGGGACTAGGGCCTACGAGCAGTACTTC	TRBV28	TRBJ2-7	TRBD2	many
CAWSPPTSGPSYEQYF	TGTGCCTGGAGTCCTCCTACTAGCGGTCCTTCCTACGAGCAGTACTTC	TRBV30	TRBJ2-7	TRBD2	few
CSARGAYRYEQYF	TGCAGTGCCAGAGGGGCCTACCGCTACGAGCAGTACTTC	TRBV20-1	TRBJ2-7	-	once
CASSYLRTLGNEQFF	TGTGCCAGCAGTTACTTAAGGACGTTAGGGAATGAGCAGTTCTTC	TRBV6-9	TRBJ2-1	-	-
CASRTSVFPGELFF	TGCGCCAGCAGGACTAGCGTTTTTCCCGGGGAGCTGTTTTTT	TRBV4-1	TRBJ2-2	TRBD2	-
CASSLRGGKTQYF	TGTGCCAGCAGTTTAAGGGGTGGGAAGACCCAGTACTTC	TRBV28	TRBJ2-5	-	few
CASSSSGSGPGELFF	TGTGCCAGCAGCTCGAGCGGGAGTGGCCCCGGGGAGCTGTTTTTT	TRBV7-9	TRBJ2-2	TRBD2	-
CASSSTLGDRVGSYEQYF	TGTGCCAGCAGCAGTACGTTGGGGGACAGGGTCGGCTCCTACGAGCAGTACTTC	TRBV7-6	TRBJ2-7	TRBD1	-
CASSEWGLAGANEQFF	TGTGCCAGCAGTGAATGGGGGCTAGCGGGAGCGAATGAGCAGTTCTTC	TRBV6-1	TRBJ2-1	TRBD2	few
CASSPEPGIVTGELFF	TGTGCCAGCAGTCCTGAACCGGGTATAGTTACCGGGGAGCTGTTTTTT	TRBV6-1	TRBJ2-2	-	few
CASSLGTGGLQQETQYF	TGTGCCAGCAGCCTCGGGACAGGAGGACTCCAACAAGAGACCCAGTACTTC	TRBV11-2	TRBJ2-5	TRBD1	few
CASSRKTDTPYEQYF	TGTGCCAGCAGCAGAAAGACAGACACACCCTACGAGCAGTACTTC	TRBV7-9	TRBJ2-7	-	many
CATSRERSRGTTNEKLFF	TGTGCCACCAGCAGAGAACGTTCCCGAGGGACCACTAATGAAAAACTGTTTTTT	TRBV15	TRBJ1-4	-	many
CASSIGLEGYSNQPQHF	TGTGCCAGTAGTATAGGCCTGGAAGGGTATAGCAATCAGCCCCAGCATTTT	TRBV19	TRBJ1-5	-	few
CASSYRSHSTDTQYF	TGTGCCAGCAGTTATCGGTCCCATTCCACAGATACGCAGTATTTT	TRBV6-5	TRBJ2-3	-	-
CASRARGAAGELFF	TGTGCCAGCAGGGCTCGGGGGGCAGCCGGGGAGCTGTTTTTT	TRBV11-2	TRBJ2-2	-	few
CSAKNIRRSQPQHF	TGCAGTGCTAAGAATATTAGACGAAGTCAGCCCCAGCATTTT	TRBV20-1	TRBJ1-5	-	few
CASSPSGRGEQFF	TGTGCCAGCAGTCCTAGCGGGAGAGGTGAGCAGTTCTTC	TRBV12-3/TRBV12-4	TRBJ2-1	TRBD2	-
CASSMEGTISDTQYF	TGTGCCAGCAGCATGGAGGGGACTATCAGTGATACGCAGTATTTT	TRBV7-9	TRBJ2-3	TRBD2	-
CASTGQGMVGELFF	TGTGCCAGCACCGGACAGGGGATGGTCGGGGAGCTGTTTTTT	TRBV7-2	TRBJ2-2	TRBD1	many
CASSQAPAYVMNTEAFF	TGCGCCAGCAGCCAAGCCCCCGCCTACGTAATGAACACTGAAGCTTTCTTT	TRBV4-3	TRBJ1-1	-	-
CASTTGWSRANEKLFF	TGTGCCAGCACAACGGGGTGGAGTAGGGCTAATGAAAAACTGTTTTTT	TRBV2	TRBJ1-4	-	-
CAISTETHQPQHF	TGTGCCATCAGCACGGAAACCCATCAGCCCCAGCATTTT	TRBV10-3	TRBJ1-5	-	-
CASSLYRDSNQPQHF	TGTGCCAGCAGTTTATACCGGGACAGCAATCAGCCCCAGCATTTT	TRBV27	TRBJ1-5	-	many
CASSRTAQETQYF	TGTGCCAGCTCAAGGACAGCCCAAGAGACCCAGTACTTC	TRBV18	TRBJ2-5	-	many
CAWSKGLAGGPDKQYF	TGTGCCTGGAGCAAAGGACTAGCGGGAGGGCCTGATAAGCAGTACTTC	TRBV30	TRBJ2-7	TRBD2	many
CASSQEPSDEQFF	TGCGCCAGCAGCCAAGAACCAAGCGATGAGCAGTTCTTC	TRBV4-1	TRBJ2-1	-	few
CASRLRGQLLARDTGELFF	TGTGCCAGCAGACTTCGGGGCCAGCTACTTGCGCGAGACACCGGGGAGCTGTTTTTT	TRBV6-1	TRBJ2-2	-	many
CASSSRLAGANEQYF	TGTGCCAGCAGCTCCCGACTAGCGGGAGCTAATGAGCAGTACTTC	TRBV7-9	TRBJ2-7	TRBD2	many
CASSGQGKIVKNIQYF	TGTGCCAGCAGCGGGCAGGGAAAAATTGTCAAAAACATTCAGTACTTC	TRBV6-2/TRBV6-3	TRBJ2-4	-	many
CSVEEALAGSPYEQYF	TGCAGCGTTGAAGAGGCGTTAGCGGGATCTCCCTACGAGCAGTACTTC	TRBV29-1	TRBJ2-7	TRBD2	-
CSVPGQGKNTGELFF	TGCAGCGTACCCGGACAGGGAAAGAACACCGGGGAGCTGTTTTTT	TRBV29-1	TRBJ2-2	TRBD1	-
CASSPTGGHSNQPQHF	TGTGCCAGCAGCCCCACAGGGGGCCATAGCAATCAGCCCCAGCATTTT	TRBV5-8	TRBJ1-5	TRBD1	-
CASSWAQQGKLYNEQFF	TGTGCCAGCAGCTGGGCCCAACAGGGGAAGCTGTACAATGAGCAGTTCTTC	TRBV7-9	TRBJ2-1	TRBD1	few
CASSEAPGMNTEAFF	TGCGCCAGCAGTGAGGCGCCAGGAATGAACACTGAAGCTTTCTTT	TRBV10-2	TRBJ1-1	-	few